Listed below are T cell receptor beta chains from one sample, sequenced in a study of blood T cell repertoires in COVID-19. The table came from immunoSEQ multiplex PCR; TCRdb's copy has only in-frame clones and leaves some out. Of a few hundred thousand clones in the sample, 65% to 90% were seen once. Sequenced: peripheral blood. These receptors were collected from a middle-aged man with acute or convalescent COVID-19. CDR3s include the opening cysteine and the closing phenylalanine or tryptophan. The D gene is left open where the match is weak. The listing skips clone size in some rows; elsewhere it reads once, few, many or a size class.

D gene	V gene	clone size	J gene	CDR3 protein	CDR3 DNA
-	TRBV7-8	-	TRBJ1-5	CASSSQAYSNQPQHF	TGTGCCAGCAGCTCCCAGGCTTATAGCAATCAGCCCCAGCATTTT
TRBD1	TRBV10-3	-	TRBJ2-2	CAISPGQSNTGELFF	TGTGCCATCAGCCCGGGACAGTCGAACACCGGGGAGCTGTTTTTT
TRBD1	TRBV27	few	TRBJ1-1	CASRGQGVDTEAFF	TGTGCCAGCAGGGGGCAGGGGGTGGACACTGAAGCTTTCTTT
TRBD1	TRBV7-9	once	TRBJ2-3	CASSRQGMRDTQYF	TGTGCCAGCAGCCGACAGGGTATGAGAGATACGCAGTATTTT
-	TRBV27	-	TRBJ2-1	CASSFPGVAYNEQFF	TGTGCCAGCAGTTTTCCGGGGGTTGCCTACAATGAGCAGTTCTTC
-	TRBV6-4	-	TRBJ2-2	CASSQQGNTGELFF	TGTGCCAGCAGCCAACAGGGGAACACCGGGGAGCTGTTTTTT
TRBD1	TRBV7-8	-	TRBJ2-7	CASSLSPGQGYEQYF	TGTGCCAGCAGCTTGTCTCCGGGACAGGGCTACGAGCAGTACTTC
-	TRBV9	-	TRBJ1-1	CASSVDERARGTEAFF	TGTGCCAGCAGCGTAGATGAAAGGGCGAGGGGGACTGAAGCTTTCTTT
-	TRBV4-1	-	TRBJ1-5	CASSQDAGGWRNQPQHF	TGCGCCAGCAGCCAAGATGCCGGGGGGTGGCGCAATCAGCCCCAGCATTTT
-	TRBV9	-	TRBJ1-3	CASSVLDSGNTIYF	TGTGCCAGCAGCGTCCTAGACTCTGGAAACACCATATATTTT
TRBD1	TRBV18	-	TRBJ2-2	CASSSGQGNTGELFF	TGTGCCAGCTCATCGGGACAGGGCAACACCGGGGAGCTGTTTTTT
-	TRBV27	-	TRBJ1-6	CASSFYRAQSPLHF	TGTGCCAGCAGTTTTTACAGGGCCCAATCACCCCTCCACTTT
-	TRBV7-6	-	TRBJ2-1	CASSAQQVSYNEQFF	TGTGCCAGCAGCGCTCAACAGGTTTCCTACAATGAGCAGTTCTTC
-	TRBV5-1	-	TRBJ1-6	CASSLEAGYNSPLHF	TGCGCCAGCAGCTTGGAGGCAGGCTATAATTCACCCCTCCACTTT
-	TRBV30	-	TRBJ1-5	CAWTQGNQPQHF	TGTGCCTGGACACAGGGAAATCAGCCCCAGCATTTT
TRBD1	TRBV19	-	TRBJ1-6	CASSRDRYNSPLHF	TGTGCCAGTAGCCGGGACAGGTATAATTCACCCCTCCACTTT
TRBD1	TRBV3-1/TRBV3-2	-	TRBJ1-4	CASSQRQGVEKLFF	TGTGCCAGCAGCCAAAGACAGGGGGTCGAAAAACTGTTTTTT
TRBD2	TRBV10-3	-	TRBJ2-7	CAIRTGTRFSYEQYF	TGTGCCATCAGAACCGGGACTAGATTCTCCTACGAGCAGTACTTC
TRBD1	TRBV5-1	-	TRBJ1-4	CASSLQGAGTNEKLFF	TGCGCCAGCAGCTTACAGGGGGCCGGGACTAATGAAAAACTGTTTTTT
TRBD1	TRBV6-5	once	TRBJ1-4	CASSLDRGNEKLFF	TGTGCCAGCAGTTTAGACAGGGGCAATGAAAAACTGTTTTTT
-	TRBV5-1	-	TRBJ2-1	CASRVKTGEQFF	TGCGCCAGCAGAGTAAAAACTGGTGAGCAGTTCTTC
TRBD1	TRBV19	-	TRBJ1-1	CASSRGQVNTEAFF	TGTGCCAGTAGTCGCGGACAGGTGAACACTGAAGCTTTCTTT
TRBD1	TRBV11-2	-	TRBJ1-1	CASSLAQGARTEAFF	TGTGCCAGCAGCTTAGCACAGGGGGCCCGCACTGAAGCTTTCTTT
TRBD1	TRBV11-1	once	TRBJ2-3	CASSSRQGAIDTQYF	TGTGCCAGCAGCTCCCGACAGGGGGCGATAGATACGCAGTATTTT
-	TRBV5-4	-	TRBJ1-6	CASSTIREPLHF	TGTGCCAGCAGCACGATCAGGGAACCCCTCCACTTT
-	TRBV11-2	-	TRBJ1-1	CASSLGVGPYVGAFF	TGTGCCAGCAGCTTAGGAGTTGGGCCCTACGTTGGGGCTTTCTTT
TRBD1	TRBV7-6	few	TRBJ2-7	CASSLETGETYEQYF	TGTGCCAGCAGCTTAGAAACAGGGGAGACCTACGAGCAGTACTTC
TRBD1	TRBV5-8	-	TRBJ1-2	CASSLDRGTDGYTF	TGTGCCAGCAGCTTAGACAGGGGGACGGATGGCTACACCTTC
-	TRBV5-1	-	TRBJ1-1	CASSSSGGYTEAFF	TGCGCCAGCAGCTCCAGTGGGGGGTACACTGAAGCTTTCTTT
TRBD1	TRBV4-1	-	TRBJ2-1	CASSLGQGPEAGQFF	TGCGCCAGCAGCCTCGGACAGGGCCCCGAGGCGGGGCAGTTCTTC
TRBD1	TRBV5-1	-	TRBJ2-3	CASSSRQGGITDTQYF	TGCGCCAGCAGCTCCAGACAGGGGGGTATCACAGATACGCAGTATTTT
-	TRBV12-3/TRBV12-4	-	TRBJ2-7	CASSSSQTYEQYF	TGTGCCAGCAGTTCCTCACAGACCTACGAGCAGTACTTC
-	TRBV14	-	TRBJ1-2	CASSQDLWGVSGYTF	TGTGCCAGCAGCCAAGATCTTTGGGGAGTCAGTGGCTACACCTTC
-	TRBV9	-	TRBJ1-6	CASTTGSSYNSPLHF	TGTGCCAGTACAACAGGGAGCTCCTATAATTCACCCCTCCACTTT
TRBD2	TRBV29-1	-	TRBJ2-3	CSVARGGNTDTQYF	TGCAGCGTCGCTCGCGGGGGGAACACAGATACGCAGTATTTT
TRBD1	TRBV2	-	TRBJ2-5	CASILIQGAGETQYF	TGTGCCAGCATCTTGATACAGGGGGCGGGCGAGACCCAGTACTTC
-	TRBV6-5	-	TRBJ2-7	CASRWGGHGYEQYF	TGTGCCAGTAGGTGGGGGGGCCACGGGTACGAGCAGTACTTC
TRBD1	TRBV29-1	-	TRBJ1-2	CSGNQGDYGYTF	TGCAGCGGTAATCAGGGGGACTATGGCTACACCTTC
-	TRBV7-9	-	TRBJ1-2	CASSLTGFNGYTF	TGTGCCAGCAGCTTAACAGGGTTCAATGGCTACACCTTC
-	TRBV2	-	TRBJ1-1	CASRGGWNTEAFF	TGTGCCAGCAGGGGGGGGTGGAACACTGAAGCTTTCTTT
TRBD1	TRBV7-8	once	TRBJ1-1	CASSPPGTGGLEAFF	TGTGCCAGCAGCCCGCCAGGGACAGGGGGGCTTGAAGCTTTCTTT
-	TRBV6-5	-	TRBJ1-2	CASRPQWASAYGYTF	TGTGCCAGCAGGCCCCAGTGGGCCAGTGCCTATGGCTACACCTTC
TRBD1	TRBV19	-	TRBJ1-6	CASSDNPGTGSHSPLHF	TGTGCCAGTAGCGACAACCCCGGGACAGGGTCTCATTCACCCCTCCACTTT
-	TRBV6-1	-	TRBJ1-2	CASSETGGPYGYTF	TGTGCCAGCAGTGAGACAGGCGGACCTTATGGCTACACCTTC
TRBD2	TRBV7-2	-	TRBJ2-1	CASSLGGTSGASSYNEQFF	TGTGCCAGCAGCTTAGGAGGGACTAGCGGGGCCAGCTCCTACAATGAGCAGTTCTTC
-	TRBV2	few	TRBJ2-7	CASRPTAAGEQYF	TGTGCCAGCAGGCCGACTGCGGCGGGCGAGCAGTACTTC
-	TRBV2	-	TRBJ1-6	CASTLGGERSPLHF	TGTGCCAGCACTCTAGGGGGGGAAAGATCACCCCTCCACTTT
-	TRBV6-5	-	TRBJ1-2	CASSYSGGYGYTF	TGTGCCAGCAGTTACTCGGGGGGCTATGGCTACACCTTC
TRBD1	TRBV5-1	-	TRBJ2-7	CASSYRGVYEQYF	TGCGCCAGCAGCTACAGGGGTGTTTACGAGCAGTACTTC
TRBD1	TRBV19	few	TRBJ1-5	CASSPGTGAIQPQHF	TGTGCCAGTAGCCCCGGGACAGGGGCCATTCAGCCCCAGCATTTT
TRBD1	TRBV5-1	-	TRBJ2-1	CASSQGQGVDEQFF	TGCGCCAGCAGCCAGGGACAGGGGGTCGATGAGCAGTTCTTC
TRBD1	TRBV29-1	-	TRBJ2-7	CSGGQGAPYEQYF	TGCAGCGGGGGACAGGGGGCCCCCTACGAGCAGTACTTC
TRBD1	TRBV6-5	-	TRBJ1-6	CASSTGELSPLHF	TGTGCCAGCAGCACAGGGGAACTTTCACCCCTCCACTTT
-	TRBV29-1	-	TRBJ1-1	CSVGGSRNTEAFF	TGCAGCGTTGGGGGCTCTCGGAACACTGAAGCTTTCTTT
-	TRBV5-8	few	TRBJ1-6	CASSPEGALSPLHF	TGTGCCAGCAGCCCGGAAGGGGCCCTTTCACCCCTCCACTTT
-	TRBV7-2	-	TRBJ1-6	CASSFRQVLNSPLHF	TGTGCCAGCAGTTTTAGACAGGTCCTTAATTCACCCCTCCACTTT
TRBD1	TRBV2	few	TRBJ2-7	CASSEDGTGQYEQYF	TGTGCCAGCAGTGAGGATGGGACAGGCCAATACGAGCAGTACTTC
-	TRBV7-2	-	TRBJ2-1	CASSPQGGGAYNEQFF	TGTGCCAGCAGCCCCCAGGGTGGCGGGGCCTACAATGAGCAGTTCTTC